This TCR beta chain was captured in a study of OX40 agonist ivuxolimab in advanced cancers. As for the study in general: Ivuxolimab doses were 0.01, 0.1, 0.3, 1.5, 3 or 10 mg/kg every 2 weeks.

Remarks on this clone: Its specificity is not known.

Germline V gene data show CDR1 as KGHSH and CDR2 as LQKENI. This CDR3 is built from 17 residues. Unmatched junction bases numbered 5, after V lost 2 bases and J lost 0 bases. Study conclusions and caveats: At doses 0.1 to 3.0 mg/kg, CD4+ and CD8+ clones expanded.

Profiled with immunoSEQ multiplex PCR; TCRdb holds only in-frame clones, not every one. Counted here are 100,000 or so clones, roughly nine tenths occurring once; the ten biggest clones make up 0.31%. The source was CD4+ or CD8+ T cells sorted from blood, collected in a trial of the OX40 agonist ivuxolimab. The receptor comes from an adult with an advanced solid tumor such as melanoma, head and neck, liver or kidney cancer. The chain carries TRBV18 and TRBJ2-3, with TRBD2 matching 10 bases. CDR3 bases: TGTGCCAGCTCACCATTTGCACTAGCGGGGAGCACAGATACGCAGTATTTT. Translation gives CASSPFALAGSTDTQYF.